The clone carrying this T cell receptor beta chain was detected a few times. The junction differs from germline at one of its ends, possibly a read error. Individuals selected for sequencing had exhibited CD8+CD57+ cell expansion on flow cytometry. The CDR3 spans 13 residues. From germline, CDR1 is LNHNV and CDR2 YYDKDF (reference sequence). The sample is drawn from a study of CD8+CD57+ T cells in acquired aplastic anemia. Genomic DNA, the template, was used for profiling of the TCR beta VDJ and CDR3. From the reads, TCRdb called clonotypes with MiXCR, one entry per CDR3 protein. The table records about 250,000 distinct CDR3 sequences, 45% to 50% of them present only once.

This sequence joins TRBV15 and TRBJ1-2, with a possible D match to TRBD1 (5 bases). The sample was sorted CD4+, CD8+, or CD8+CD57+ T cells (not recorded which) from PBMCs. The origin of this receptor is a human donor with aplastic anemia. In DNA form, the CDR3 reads TGTGCCACCAGCAGAGAATTGTCAGGGACGGGGGACTTC. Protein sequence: CATSRELSGTGDF.